This record looks at one TCR beta chain sequence and its context. Its antigen is unidentified. The source of the sample is a study of cytomegalovirus exposure and HLA in healthy donors. Study-level points and caveats: Analysis performed later showed TCR beta chains linked to HLA being more clonally expanded than equally common others.

This PCR relied on a set of 60 Vbeta primers and 13 Jbeta primers. The protocol was immunoSEQ multiplex PCR, while the TCRdb copy is restricted to in-frame clones and leaves out a portion. The table records roughly 38,000 clones, less than 85% of them present only once. There were likely unrecorded immune exposures, though donors were nominally healthy when sampled. The CDR3 has 15 residues. V shed 0 bases, J shed 3 bases, and the junction held 0 bases outside the gene matches. Germline values: CDR1 MNHEY, CDR2 SVGAGI. Sequencing was carried out using PBMCs. The receptor was derived from a woman in her twenties or thirties in good health and CMV-seropositive. The V call is TRBV6-5, the J call TRBJ2-2; 8 bases agree with TRBD2. In DNA form, the CDR3 reads TGTGCCAGCAGTTACTCCGGGGGGGACACCGGGGAGCTGTTTTTT. This sequence encodes CASSYSGGDTGELFF.